The present T cell receptor (beta chain) was sequenced within a study of cytomegalovirus exposure and HLA in healthy donors. Findings of the study overall: Usually a TCR sequence was rare, but some public TCRs were found in many donors.

About this clone itself: Its antigen is not known.

CDR3 length: 18 residues. Per germline, CDR1 SGDLS and CDR2 YYNGEE. Between the trimmed V and J ends, which lost 0 bases and 0 bases, there was a span of 15 bases. In the PCR, 60 Vbeta and 13 Jbeta primers were used. Assay: immunoSEQ multiplex PCR; the TCRdb copy retains only in-frame clones and omits some. The data show more than 75,000 clones, about 68% seen once. The sequenced sample was PBMCs. This TCR derives from a man aged 40-49 years in good health and CMV-seropositive. The rearrangement uses TRBV9 and TRBJ2-2; no clear D gene. The CDR3 loop reads CASSVDPHTIANTGELFF. CDR3 nucleotide sequence: TGTGCCAGCAGCGTAGATCCCCACACGATTGCGAACACCGGGGAGCTGTTTTTT.